The 27 T cell receptor beta chains presented below share a single source sample, sequenced in a study of blood T cell repertoires in COVID-19. This table comes from immunoSEQ multiplex PCR, and its TCRdb copy is limited to in-frame clones, with some not included. The data show approximately 160,000 clones, around 84% seen once. Sequenced input: peripheral blood. These TCRs come from a man aged 50-60 years with active or convalescent COVID-19.

The chain is built from TRBV20-1 and TRBJ2-1, with 7 bases that match TRBD2. The germline V gene has CDR1 DFQATT and CDR2 SNEGSKA (reference sequence). The CDR3 loop spans 16 amino acids. Losses at the gene ends were 3 bases for V and 6 bases for J; bases not matched to a gene: 14. This chain's CDR3 is CSASANAAGAGNEQFF. The CDR3 DNA reads TGCAGTGCTAGTGCCAACGCGGCGGGAGCGGGCAATGAGCAGTTCTTC.

J is TRBJ1-2 and V is TRBV29-1; TRBD1 aligns across 7 bases. There are 12 residues in the CDR3. The V segment lost 7 bases and the J segment 2 bases; nucleotides outside the gene matches: 4. Germline V gives CDR1 SQVTM, CDR2 ANQGSEA. CDR3 DNA: TGCAGCGGAGAGACAGGGAACTATGGCTACACCTTC. As protein: CSGETGNYGYTF.

The chain links TRBV4-3 to TRBJ1-5, with TRBD1 as a possible D gene (5 bases). V was pared by 0 bases and J by 2 bases, with 11 bases between. Germline CDR1 and CDR2: LGHNA and YSLEER. There are 16 residues in the CDR3. The CDR3 here is CASSQDSGGGNQPQHF. The CDR3, as DNA: TGCGCCAGCAGCCAAGATTCGGGGGGAGGCAATCAGCCCCAGCATTTT.

The chain carries TRBV19 and TRBJ1-5; D gene ambiguous. CDR3 length: 16 amino acids. Trimming removed 5 bases at V and 3 bases at J, with 17 bases between. Per the germline V gene, CDR1 is LNHDA and CDR2 is SQIVND (reference sequence). The CDR3 is CASSASLGGSNQPQHF. CDR3 nucleotide sequence: TGTGCCAGTAGTGCCAGCCTTGGAGGGTCCAATCAGCCCCAGCATTTT. Together with reference TRBV19 and TRBJ1-5, the CDR3 gives the full variable domain: DGGITQSPKYLFRKEGQNVTLSCEQNLNHDAMYWYRQDPGQGLRLIYYSQIVNDFQKGDIAEGYSVSREKKESFPLTVTSAQKNPTAFYLCASSASLGGSNQPQHFGDGTRLSIL.

CDR3 sequence: CASGEVSYEQYF. CDR3 sequence (DNA): TGTGCCAGCGGGGAGGTGTCCTACGAGCAGTACTTC. The chain couples TRBV7-9 to TRBJ2-7; D is possibly TRBD2 (6 bases). The V gene's germline CDR1 is SEHNR and CDR2 FQNEAQ (reference sequence). The germline V and J ends were trimmed by 8 bases and 1 base, with 9 bases remaining between them. This CDR3 contains 12 residues.

The CDR3 DNA is TGTGCCAGCAGCTTGGGACTCACCCGCCCACAAGAGACCCAGTACTTC. Translated: CASSLGLTRPQETQYF. This chain joins TRBV5-6 and TRBJ2-5; D unclear. The CDR3 has 16 residues. From germline, CDR1 is SGHDT and CDR2 YYEEEE. The ends were cut back, 0 bases at V and 2 bases at J, with 14 bases in the middle.

The chain employs TRBV10-3 and TRBJ1-1; D unclear. V gave up 4 bases and J gave up 1 base, with 7 bases separating them. Germline V gives CDR1 ENHRY, CDR2 SYGVKD. CDR3 length: 13 residues. The chain's CDR3 is CAISVSGNTEAFF. The CDR3 coding sequence is TGTGCCATCAGTGTTTCGGGGAACACTGAAGCTTTCTTT.

The V and J genes are TRBV14 and TRBJ2-5, with D possibly matching TRBD2 (5 bases). The CDR3 totals 14 residues. Germline CDR1 and CDR2: SGHDN and FVKESK. V gave up 4 bases and J gave up 2 bases, with 11 bases separating them. The CDR3 DNA is TGTGCCAGCAGCCTCGTGCTAGCTCAAGAGACCCAGTACTTC. This gives the protein CASSLVLAQETQYF.

CDR3 sequence: CASTSWTAGTDTQYF. CDR3 DNA: TGTGCCAGCACCTCCTGGACAGCAGGCACAGATACGCAGTATTTT. This chain links TRBV6-5 with TRBJ2-3; TRBD1 might be the D (6 bases). CDR3 length: 15 amino acids. Per the germline V gene, CDR1 is MNHEY and CDR2 is SVGAGI. Trimming cost V 7 bases and J 1 base, with 15 bases left between them.

The chain links TRBV20-1 to TRBJ2-3; TRBD1 aligns across 10 bases. This CDR3 region has 17 residues. Trimming at V came to 3 bases and at J to 1 base, leaving 10 bases not matched to a gene. Germline V gene lookup returns CDR1 DFQATT and CDR2 SNEGSKA (reference sequence). The chain's CDR3 is CSASVGTGEAGTDTQYF. In DNA, the CDR3 is TGCAGTGCTAGTGTCGGGACAGGGGAAGCAGGCACAGATACGCAGTATTTT.

The chain recombines TRBV9 with TRBJ2-1; the D is unclear. Germline loops: CDR1 SGDLS, CDR2 YYNGEE. Trimming removed 1 base at V and 0 bases at J, with 8 bases between. There are 15 residues in the CDR3. The CDR3 nucleotides read TGTGCCAGCAGCGTAATGACTGCCTCCTACAATGAGCAGTTCTTC. It translates to CASSVMTASYNEQFF. The variable domain in full, completed from reference TRBV9 and TRBJ2-1, reads DSGVTQTPKHLITATGQRVTLRCSPRSGDLSVYWYQQSLDQGLQFLIQYYNGEERAKGNILERFSAQQFPDLHSELNLSSLELGDSALYFCASSVMTASYNEQFFGPGTRLTVL.

As DNA, the CDR3 is TGTGCCATCACCGACATGTTGGTCTATGGCTACACCTTC. This translates into CAITDMLVYGYTF. V is TRBV10-3 and J is TRBJ1-2, with no clear D. V lost 7 bases, J lost 4 bases, and 13 bases lay in between. In germline, CDR1 is ENHRY, CDR2 SYGVKD. This CDR3 is 13 amino acids long.

As for this clone: Mismatch with germline at one junction end may stem from a read error. CDR3 nucleotide sequence: TGTGCTAGCAGCGTGGGCAGGGCGAGAACCGGGGAGCTGTTTTTT. Its protein is CASSVGRARTGELFF. The chain couples TRBV7-7 to TRBJ2-2; weak D call: TRBD1 (5 bases). Germline CDR1 and CDR2: SSHAT and FNYEAQ (reference sequence). The CDR3 runs to 15 residues.

The chain joins TRBV24-1 to TRBJ1-1, with a tentative D call TRBD1 (5 bases). Per germline, CDR1 KGHDR and CDR2 SFDVKD. Trimming stripped 7 bases from V and 0 bases from J, with 11 bases between. The CDR3 extends over 14 amino acids. The CDR3 DNA reads as TGTGCCACCAGGGACAAATTCATGAACACTGAAGCTTTCTTT. It translates to CATRDKFMNTEAFF.

V usage is TRBV15 and J usage is TRBJ1-1, with TRBD1 as a possible D gene (6 bases). Germline V gene data show CDR1 as LNHNV and CDR2 as YYDKDF (reference sequence). Trimming removed 11 bases from V and 5 bases from J, with 18 bases in between. This CDR3 spans 13 amino acids. The CDR3, as DNA: TGTGCCGCCGGCGGGGGGCGAGGTACTGAAGCTTTCTTT. It is translated as CAAGGGRGTEAFF.

J is TRBJ1-1 and V is TRBV13; D is unclear. The length of the CDR3 is 11 residues. Germline values: CDR1 PRHDT, CDR2 FYEKMQ (reference sequence). The CDR3 is CAAGGSTEAFF. In DNA, the CDR3 is TGTGCGGCGGGCGGGAGCACTGAAGCTTTCTTT.

This chain links TRBV7-8 with TRBJ1-5; weak D call: TRBD1 (5 bases). This CDR3 contains 16 residues. V gave up 1 base and J gave up 6 bases, with 16 bases separating them. CDR1 is SGHVS and CDR2 is FQNEAQ in the germline V gene. The CDR3 DNA sequence: TGTGCCAGCAGCTTAGTCTGGGGGGGAGGAGGTCAGCCCCAGCATTTT. Protein product: CASSLVWGGGGQPQHF.

The chain recombines TRBV9 with TRBJ2-7, with TRBD1 identical over 10 bases. J gave up 4 bases and V 5 bases, and 12 bases lay outside the gene matches. The CDR3 totals 16 residues. Germline-derived CDR1 and CDR2 are SGDLS and YYNGEE. The CDR3 DNA reads TGTGCCAGCAGAACAACCCAGACAGGGGGCTGGTACGAGCAGTACTTC. It translates to CASRTTQTGGWYEQYF.

The rearrangement joins TRBV21-1 to TRBJ2-2; whether TRBD1, the table's D call, matches the DNA was not checked. TRBV21-1 is labeled a pseudogene. CDR3 length: 18 amino acids. CDR3 sequence (DNA): TGTGCCAACCTCCGGGACAGCGCCCGTAGAATGGAAGGCGGGGAGCTGTTTTTT. It encodes CANLRDSARRMEGGELFF.

The chain combines TRBV25-1 with TRBJ1-5, with 7 bases that match TRBD1. The length of the CDR3 is 15 residues. The V gene's germline CDR1 is MGHDK and CDR2 SYGVNS. Trimming cost V 4 bases and J 0 bases; bases outside gene matches: 3. This CDR3 is CASSGQGYSNQPQHF. CDR3 bases: TGTGCCAGCAGTGGACAGGGTTATAGCAATCAGCCCCAGCATTTT.

The chain joins TRBV11-2 to TRBJ2-7, with D tentatively TRBD1 (5 bases). V was cut by 0 bases and J by 6 bases, with 12 bases left in between. CDR1 is SGHAT and CDR2 is FQNNGV in the germline V gene. The CDR3 runs to 14 residues. CDR3 protein: CASSLDPQGGEQYF. The CDR3, as DNA: TGTGCCAGCAGCTTAGATCCGCAGGGTGGCGAGCAGTACTTC.

V and J are TRBV21-1 and TRBJ1-1; the DNA was not used to check the table's D call, TRBD1. TRBV21-1 is classified as a pseudogene. This CDR3 spans 19 amino acids. The CDR3 reads CAGDQPPRTAFAPNTEAFF. The DNA of the CDR3 is TGTGCCGGGGACCAACCCCCTCGGACAGCTTTTGCCCCGAACACTGAAGCTTTCTTT.

The chain couples TRBV4-2 to TRBJ2-5; D is undetermined. CDR3 length: 13 amino acids. V shed 0 bases and J shed 5 bases, with 7 bases lying between them. Germline V gene data show CDR1 as LGHNA and CDR2 as YNFKEQ. CDR3 DNA sequence: TGTGCCAGCAGCCAAGAAATAGAGGAGACCCAGTACTTC. Residues: CASSQEIEETQYF.

The rearrangement links TRBV7-8 to TRBJ2-7; TRBD2 matches at 11 bases. The CDR3 has 14 residues. Germline V gene data show CDR1 as SGHVS and CDR2 as FQNEAQ. Trimming at V came to 10 bases and at J to 5 bases, leaving 10 bases not matched to a gene. CDR3 nucleotide sequence: TGTGCCATCCTGGGGGGGACTAGCGGACACGAGCAGTACTTC. It yields the protein CAILGGTSGHEQYF. Based on the CDR3 plus reference TRBV7-8 and TRBJ2-7, the full variable domain is GAGVSQSPRYKVAKRGQDVALRCDPISGHVSLFWYQQALGQGPEFLTYFQNEAQLDKSGLPSDRFFAERPEGSVSTLKIQRTQQEDSAVYLCAILGGTSGHEQYFGPGTRLTVT.

This chain connects TRBV5-1 to TRBJ2-3, with TRBD2 identical over 10 bases. This CDR3 region has 17 residues. The junction had 6 bases not matched to a gene; V was cut back by 0 bases and J by 2 bases. Germline lookup yields CDR1 SGHRS and CDR2 YFSETQ. CDR3 in DNA: TGCGCCAGCAGCTTGGTTGGTAGCGGGGGGACCACAGATACGCAGTATTTT. This codes for CASSLVGSGGTTDTQYF.

The rearrangement joins TRBV7-9 to TRBJ2-1; D remains unclear. V was clipped by 2 bases and J by 6 bases, with 8 bases between them. The CDR3 consists of 13 residues. From germline, CDR1 is SEHNR and CDR2 FQNEAQ (reference sequence). CDR3 protein: CASSLKPLNEQFF. The CDR3 bases are TGTGCCAGCAGCTTAAAACCACTCAATGAGCAGTTCTTC.

V gene TRBV4-3 combines with J gene TRBJ2-7; tentatively, D is TRBD2 (6 bases). The V gene lost 0 bases and the J gene lost 6 bases, with 12 bases spanning the gap. This CDR3 contains 14 residues. The germline CDR1 and CDR2 sequences are LGHNA and YSLEER. The CDR3 reads CASSQDGSSTEQYF. The CDR3 coding sequence is TGCGCCAGCAGCCAAGACGGGAGCTCAACCGAGCAGTACTTC.